Listed here are 21 T cell receptor beta chains from one sample, sequenced in a study of T-cell reconstitution after alpha-beta-depleted transplantation in children (dated by TCRdb to between 2015 and 2016). Libraries were prepared through PCR. Sequenced on an Illumina HiSeq 2500. To normalize quantification of the TCRbeta repertoire, the TCR libraries were built with molecular barcoding that relied on unique molecular identifiers. Starting from the raw public reads, TCRdb applied fastp trimming at Q25, assembled clones with MiXCR and retained in-frame beta chains. Identical CDR3 proteins give one entry, which carries the most common genes and DNA. In all, the sample holds about 250,000 distinct CDR3 sequences, and more than 20% of those were seen once. The ten largest account for 4% to 5.5% of the sample. The treatment or condition label on this specimen signifies: allogeneic hematopoietic cell transplantation with graft depleted of TCRalphabeta T cells and CD19 B cells.

Sequencing used PBMCs, mostly from graft donor cells, obtained 360 days after TCRalphabeta/CD19-depleted stem cell transplant. The receptors were sampled from a female patient between 2 and 15 years old who had a stem cell transplant for congenital amegakaryocytic thrombocytopenia, so the T cells may come from the graft donor.

This clonotype was counted a few times. This chain joins TRBV2 and TRBJ2-5, with D uncertain. Germline V lookup: CDR1 SNHLY, CDR2 FYNNEI. Trimming took 1 base from V and 5 from J, leaving 8 bases between them. There are 13 residues in the CDR3. Here the CDR3 DNA reads TGTGCCAGCAGTGAAGAGATTTTTGAGACCCAGTACTTC. It translates to CASSEEIFETQYF.

The chain has TRBV5-1 and TRBJ2-3; no firm D call. This CDR3 is built from 15 residues. The germline V and J ends were trimmed by 4 bases and 4 bases, with 16 bases remaining between them. Germline loops: CDR1 SGHRS, CDR2 YFSETQ. The CDR3 DNA is TGCGCCAGCAGCGGGCTAGGGTTGAGCGCAGATACGCAGTATTTT. Translated: CASSGLGLSADTQYF.

The sample holds a few counts of this clonotype. The chain recombines TRBV5-5 with TRBJ2-1, with 7 bases matching TRBD1. Per the germline V gene, CDR1 is SGHKS and CDR2 is YYEKEE (reference sequence). V lost 6 bases and J lost 7; bases outside the gene matches: 16. CDR3 size: 16 residues. Here the CDR3 reads CASTHPRDSRQNEQFF. The CDR3 nucleotides read TGTGCCAGCACCCACCCCCGGGACAGCCGACAGAATGAGCAGTTCTTC.

The chain links TRBV12-3 or TRBV12-4 to TRBJ2-5; D perhaps matches TRBD2 (6 bases). With 3 bases removed from V and 5 bases from J, the gap between germline ends came to 19 bases. This CDR3 contains 16 residues. The chain's CDR3 is CASSFFREPGRETQYF. CDR3 bases: TGTGCCAGCAGTTTCTTCCGGGAGCCAGGGAGGGAGACCCAGTACTTC.

The rearrangement links TRBV20-1 to TRBJ2-1, with 10 bases matching TRBD2. After removal of 5 bases from V and 0 bases from J, the junction contained 7 bases not matched to a gene. Germline V gives CDR1 DFQATT, CDR2 SNEGSKA (reference sequence). The CDR3 totals 16 residues. CDR3 loop: CSAPSGRESSYNEQFF. The CDR3 DNA reads as TGCAGTGCTCCTAGCGGGAGAGAGAGCTCCTACAATGAGCAGTTCTTC.

This sequence joins TRBV29-1 and TRBJ2-2; no clear D. Trimming removed 5 bases from V and 0 bases from J, with 7 bases in between. From germline, CDR1 is SQVTM and CDR2 ANQGSEA. The CDR3 runs to 13 residues. Here the CDR3 DNA reads TGCAGCGTTTTGCGGTCGAACACCGGGGAGCTGTTTTTT. Its translation: CSVLRSNTGELFF.

The chain uses TRBV7-2 and TRBJ2-5; 14 bases match TRBD2. V was clipped by 0 bases and J by 4 bases; unmatched bases: 4. Germline V CDR1 and CDR2: SGHTA, FQGNSA. The CDR3 spans 17 residues. The CDR3 is CASSLATSGGARETQYF. DNA for the CDR3: TGTGCCAGCAGCTTAGCGACTAGCGGGGGGGCGCGAGAGACCCAGTACTTC.

In its sample, this clonotype was seen many times. The chain has TRBV5-1 and TRBJ2-5, with D possibly matching TRBD2 (6 bases). This CDR3 comprises 17 residues. The germline V and J ends were trimmed by 6 bases and 5 bases, with 26 bases remaining between them. Germline values: CDR1 SGHRS, CDR2 YFSETQ. DNA of the CDR3: TGCGCCAGCACCAAACTGGGGGGAATGCCCGGAGGGGAGACCCAGTACTTC. The encoded protein is CASTKLGGMPGGETQYF.

The chain joins TRBV5-1 to TRBJ1-1; D remains unclear. The CDR3 length is 15 residues. V lost 4 bases, J lost 2 bases, and 15 bases lay in between. Germline V gene lookup returns CDR1 SGHRS and CDR2 YFSETQ. CDR3 sequence: CASSPLLGVNTEAFF. Here the CDR3 DNA reads TGCGCCAGCAGCCCCCTCCTCGGAGTTAACACTGAAGCTTTCTTT. The entire variable domain, with the rest obtained from reference TRBV5-1 and TRBJ1-1, is as follows: KAGVTQTPRYLIKTRGQQVTLSCSPISGHRSVSWYQQTPGQGLQFLFEYFSETQRNKGNFPGRFSGRQFSNSRSEMNVSTLELGDSALYLCASSPLLGVNTEAFFGQGTRLTVV.

This sequence joins TRBV11-2 and TRBJ2-2; no reliable D call. Between the trimmed V and J ends, which lost 5 bases and 4 bases, there was a span of 14 bases. Germline loops: CDR1 SGHAT, CDR2 FQNNGV. CDR3 length: 15 residues. The CDR3 loop is CASSATWSLTGELFF. For the CDR3, the DNA is TGTGCCAGCAGCGCGACGTGGTCACTCACCGGGGAGCTGTTTTTT.

The chain combines TRBV6-1 with TRBJ2-1; D gene unclear. The V and J ends lost 6 bases and 3 bases respectively, with 15 bases between them. Germline V lookup: CDR1 MNHNS, CDR2 SASEGT. The CDR3 is made up of 15 amino acids. The chain's CDR3 is CASSPWFGDYNEQFF. In nucleotides, the CDR3 is TGTGCCAGCAGCCCCTGGTTTGGGGACTACAATGAGCAGTTCTTC.

This clonotype has only a few counts. This chain connects TRBV11-2 to TRBJ2-7; 7 bases are shared with TRBD1. Trimming at V came to 3 bases and at J to 0 bases, leaving 8 bases not matched to a gene. In germline, CDR1 is SGHAT, CDR2 FQNNGV. The CDR3 has 16 residues. The CDR3 sequence is CASSFTRDRSSYEQYF. DNA for the CDR3: TGTGCCAGCAGCTTTACACGGGACAGAAGCTCCTACGAGCAGTACTTC.

The genes are TRBV20-1 and TRBJ1-4, with D perhaps TRBD1 (5 bases). The length of the CDR3 is 16 residues. CDR1 DFQATT and CDR2 SNEGSKA come from the germline V gene (reference sequence). The V end was cut by 0 bases, the J end by 2 bases, with 13 bases between. The CDR3 spells CSARDPLGGTNEKLFF. The CDR3 DNA sequence: TGCAGTGCTAGAGATCCTTTGGGGGGGACTAATGAAAAACTGTTTTTT.

The rearrangement links TRBV11-1 to TRBJ2-7; D not certain. The germline V gene has CDR1 SGHAT and CDR2 FQDESV (reference sequence). This CDR3 comprises 18 residues. Trimming left V 3 bases short and J 0 bases short, with 21 bases between. The CDR3 sequence is CASSLDPLGGESSYEQYF. The CDR3 nucleotides read TGTGCCAGCAGCTTGGATCCCCTTGGCGGAGAGAGCTCCTACGAGCAGTACTTC.

This clonotype was counted only a few times. V usage is TRBV9 and J usage is TRBJ2-3; D might be TRBD2 (5 bases). The ends were cut back, 0 bases at V and 0 bases at J, with 8 bases in the middle. From germline, CDR1 is SGDLS and CDR2 YYNGEE. The CDR3 extends over 15 amino acids. The CDR3 loop is CASSVDGKSTDTQYF. The CDR3 bases are TGTGCCAGCAGCGTAGACGGGAAGAGCACAGATACGCAGTATTTT. The whole variable domain, filled in from reference TRBV9 and TRBJ2-3, reads DSGVTQTPKHLITATGQRVTLRCSPRSGDLSVYWYQQSLDQGLQFLIQYYNGEERAKGNILERFSAQQFPDLHSELNLSSLELGDSALYFCASSVDGKSTDTQYFGPGTRLTVL.

The CDR3 DNA is TGTGCCAGCAGTATACGACAGTCCCACGAGCAGTACTTC. Residues: CASSIRQSHEQYF. The V gene is TRBV12-3 or TRBV12-4, the J gene TRBJ2-7; maybe TRBD1 (5 bases). Trimming took 5 bases from V and 5 from J, leaving 13 bases between them. CDR3 length: 13 amino acids.

The gene calls are TRBV24-1 and TRBJ1-3; D is unresolved. Germline V gives CDR1 KGHDR, CDR2 SFDVKD. The CDR3 is 17 residues long. V was pared by 0 bases and J by 0 bases, with 11 bases between. The CDR3 protein is CATSDLQDDLSGNTIYF. The CDR3, as DNA: TGTGCCACCAGTGATTTGCAAGATGACCTCTCTGGAAACACCATATATTTT.

J is TRBJ2-2 and V is TRBV11-2; 11 bases match TRBD2. Losses at the gene ends were 1 base for V and 6 bases for J; bases not matched to a gene: 16. CDR1 is SGHAT, CDR2 FQNNGV, per germline. The CDR3 contains 20 residues. Here the CDR3 reads CASSLVSDSGRALVPGELFF. CDR3 sequence (DNA): TGTGCCAGCAGCTTAGTGAGCGATAGCGGGAGGGCCCTCGTGCCCGGGGAGCTGTTTTTT.

CDR3 DNA sequence: TGCAGTGCCATACGAACCTGGGGAAGCGACACTGAAGCTTTCTTT. Translated: CSAIRTWGSDTEAFF. The chain carries TRBV20-1 and TRBJ1-1; D remains ambiguous. Trimming took 6 bases from V and 3 from J, leaving 20 bases between them. The CDR3 runs to 15 residues. In germline, CDR1 is DFQATT, CDR2 SNEGSKA (reference sequence).

This clonotype has only a few counts. The chain's CDR3 is CASSWKTSGHYNEQFF. As DNA, the CDR3 is TGTGCCAGCAGCTGGAAGACTAGCGGGCATTACAATGAGCAGTTCTTC. The V call is TRBV11-2, the J call TRBJ2-1; the match to TRBD2 covers 10 bases. V lost 4 bases to trimming and J lost 4 bases; unmatched junction nucleotides: 7. Germline lookup yields CDR1 SGHAT and CDR2 FQNNGV. CDR3 length: 16 amino acids.

This clonotype was counted ten times or more. The J gene is TRBJ1-1, the V gene TRBV25-1; D remains ambiguous. The CDR3 spans 11 residues. The germline V gene has CDR1 MGHDK and CDR2 SYGVNS. The V end was cut by 7 bases, the J end by 0 bases, with 3 bases between. For the CDR3, the DNA is TGTGCCAGCACATTGAACACTGAAGCTTTCTTT. It translates to CASTLNTEAFF.